The 31 T cell receptor beta chains below come from one sample, sequenced in a study of CD8 T cells in ankylosing spondylitis. TCRdb reprocessed the 5' RACE reads with MiXCR, giving one entry per CDR3 protein. The table lists about 160,000 distinct CDR3 sequences, 18% of them singletons. The source material was blood, either unsorted or a sorted T cell fraction (not recorded which). The receptor set was obtained from a male donor with ankylosing spondylitis or in good health (not recorded which).

This clonotype was counted at least ten times. V gene TRBV5-1 combines with J gene TRBJ2-2; D gene uncertain. Looked up from germline, CDR1 is SGHRS and CDR2 is YFSETQ. The CDR3 is 15 residues long. The V and J ends lost 0 bases and 0 bases respectively, with 6 bases between them. The CDR3 sequence: CASSLGQTNTGELFF. In DNA form, the CDR3 reads TGCGCCAGCAGCTTGGGACAAACGAACACCGGGGAGCTGTTTTTT.

By sample fraction, this clonotype is medium-sized (0.01 to 0.1%). The CDR3 here is CASSLDYEQYF. In nucleotides, the CDR3 is TGCGCCAGCAGCTTGGACTACGAGCAGTACTTC. The chain couples TRBV5-1 to TRBJ2-7, with D unclear. CDR3 length: 11 residues. Trimming stripped 0 bases from V and 3 bases from J, with 1 base between. Looked up from germline, CDR1 is SGHRS and CDR2 is YFSETQ.

The rearrangement joins TRBV7-2 to TRBJ2-3, with D unclear. There are 13 residues in the CDR3. CDR1 is SGHTA and CDR2 is FQGNSA in the germline V gene. The V end was cut by 2 bases, the J end by 5 bases, with 8 bases between. The CDR3 region has the DNA TGTGCCAGCAGCTTAAAAATAGGAGATACGCAGTATTTT. This codes for CASSLKIGDTQYF.

This clonotype came up once. The V and J genes are TRBV30 and TRBJ2-7, with a tentative D call TRBD1 (5 bases). This CDR3 is built from 15 residues. CDR1 is GTSNPN, CDR2 SVGIG, per germline (reference sequence). V was trimmed by 0 bases and J by 0 bases, leaving 12 bases between them. The CDR3 protein is CAWSVTRANSYEQYF. For the CDR3, the DNA is TGTGCCTGGAGTGTTACCAGGGCCAACTCCTACGAGCAGTACTTC.

This clonotype came up many times. The rearrangement joins TRBV27 to TRBJ2-7, with TRBD2 identical over 9 bases. V shed 2 bases and J 0 bases; nucleotides not matched to a gene: 8. The CDR3 extends over 17 amino acids. Germline V CDR1 and CDR2: MNHEY, SMNVEV (reference sequence). The CDR3 DNA follows: TGTGCCAGCAGTTTAAGGCTAGCGGGGAAAAGCTCCTACGAGCAGTACTTC. Translation gives CASSLRLAGKSSYEQYF.

The genes are TRBV6-1 and TRBJ1-3, with D maybe TRBD1 (6 bases). This CDR3 has 14 amino acids. The V gene's germline CDR1 is MNHNS and CDR2 SASEGT. V was trimmed by 7 bases and J by 8 bases, leaving 18 bases between them. For the CDR3, the DNA is TGTGCCAGCACCGAGACAGCGGAGGGGGACACCATATATTTT. This sequence encodes CASTETAEGDTIYF.

V usage is TRBV28 and J usage is TRBJ2-5, with 9 bases identical to TRBD2. Trimming took 6 bases from V and 4 from J; bases not matched to a gene: 9. This CDR3 spans 15 amino acids. In germline, CDR1 is MDHEN, CDR2 SYDVKM. The CDR3 DNA is TGTGCCAGCAGAGCTGGACTAGCGATCATAGAGACCCAGTACTTC. Its protein product is CASRAGLAIIETQYF.

The chain is built from TRBV20-1 and TRBJ1-5; D gene uncertain. V was cut by 7 bases and J by 0 bases, with 10 bases left in between. The CDR3 spans 13 residues. The germline gives CDR1 DFQATT, CDR2 SNEGSKA (reference sequence). The CDR3 DNA follows: TGCAGTGAATCAGACGGTAGCAATCAGCCCCAGCATTTT. Translated: CSESDGSNQPQHF.

The chain links TRBV20-1 to TRBJ2-2, with a weak D call TRBD2 (6 bases). The V end lost 3 bases, the J end lost 0 bases, and 11 bases lay between the germline ends. CDR1 and CDR2 from the germline V gene are DFQATT and SNEGSKA (reference sequence). The CDR3 runs to 15 residues. The CDR3 region is CSASSAGPNTGELFF. In nucleotides, the CDR3 is TGCAGTGCTAGTTCTGCGGGGCCGAACACCGGGGAGCTGTTTTTT.

CDR3 in amino acids: CASSEYTGSGANVLTF. CDR3 DNA: TGTGCCAGCAGTGAATATACAGGGTCTGGGGCCAACGTCCTGACTTTC. The chain uses TRBV25-1 and TRBJ2-6; maybe TRBD1 (6 bases). Germline CDR1 reads MGHDK; CDR2 reads SYGVNS. The CDR3 consists of 16 residues. Deletions cut 0 bases from V and 1 base from J, with 7 bases between.

This clonotype was seen repeatedly, ten times or more. The CDR3 spells CASGTGPNTGELFF. Here the CDR3 DNA reads TGTGCCAGCGGTACCGGACCGAACACCGGGGAGCTGTTTTTT. The genes are TRBV12-3 or TRBV12-4 and TRBJ2-2; unclear D gene. The V gene lost 8 bases and the J gene lost 0 bases, with 10 bases spanning the gap. There are 14 residues in the CDR3.

V usage is TRBV3-1 and J usage is TRBJ1-2, with 7 positions matching TRBD1. Germline trimming cut 5 bases from V and 6 bases from J; bases unmatched to any gene: 9. From germline, CDR1 is LGHDT and CDR2 YNNKEL (reference sequence). CDR3 length: 14 residues. The CDR3 sequence: CASSKGQRGDGYTF. CDR3 in DNA: TGTGCCAGCAGCAAGGGACAGCGCGGTGATGGCTACACCTTC.

A word on this clonotype: This may be a read error: a much more frequent sequence differs by one nucleotide. V usage is TRBV5-6 and J usage is TRBJ2-7; perhaps TRBD2 as D (6 bases). Germline V CDR1 and CDR2: SGHDT, YYEEEE. Deletions cut 2 bases from V and 2 bases from J, with 8 bases between. CDR3 length equals 13 residues. CDR3 loop: CASSFRTTYEQYF. The CDR3 DNA reads as TGTGCCAGCAGCTTCAGGACTACCTACGAGCAGTACTTC.

The chain recombines TRBV7-8 with TRBJ1-5; D unresolved. The CDR3 consists of 15 residues. Trimming pared 5 bases from V and 2 bases from J, leaving 13 bases between. The germline gives CDR1 SGHVS, CDR2 FQNEAQ. In DNA form, the CDR3 reads TGTGCCAGCAGCCCGCCGTACCACGGCAATCAGCCCCAGCATTTT. Translated, it gives CASSPPYHGNQPQHF.

As for this clonotype: The junction and the germline gene differ at one end; a read error may be behind it. The V call is TRBV24-1, the J call TRBJ2-1; 14 positions agree with TRBD2. The CDR3 runs 18 residues. Looked up from germline, CDR1 is KGHDR and CDR2 is SFDVKD. CDR3 protein: CTTSDYRTSGRNSNEQFF. The CDR3 region has the DNA TGTACCACCAGTGATTACCGGACTAGCGGGAGGAATAGCAATGAGCAGTTCTTC.

Remarks on this clonotype: A much larger clone is a single base away; this may be a read error. This chain uses TRBV5-1 with TRBJ2-3; D is unresolved. V shed 1 base and J shed 4 bases, with 10 bases lying between them. This CDR3 spans 14 amino acids. CDR1 SGHRS and CDR2 YFSETQ come from the germline V gene. The CDR3 loop reads CASSLNRSPDTQYF. Here the CDR3 DNA reads TGCGCCAGCAGCTTGAACAGATCGCCAGATACGCAGTATTTT.

The J gene is TRBJ2-3, the V gene TRBV28; D ambiguous. Trimming pared 8 bases from V and 6 bases from J, leaving 9 bases between. The germline V gene has CDR1 MDHEN and CDR2 SYDVKM. The length of the CDR3 is 11 residues. The CDR3 sequence: CASHTEDTQYF. As DNA, the CDR3 is TGTGCCAGCCACACAGAGGATACGCAGTATTTT.

This clonotype was detected ten times or more. CDR3 region: CSATTGTSGFRIQETQYF. The CDR3 nucleotides read TGCAGTGCCACCACCGGGACTAGCGGGTTCCGTATCCAAGAGACCCAGTACTTC. This chain connects TRBV20-1 to TRBJ2-5; TRBD2 matches at 12 bases. Per the germline V gene, CDR1 is DFQATT and CDR2 is SNEGSKA (reference sequence). After removal of 6 bases from V and 1 base from J, the junction contained 15 bases not matched to a gene. The CDR3 extends over 18 amino acids.

This clonotype was seen many times. The V gene is TRBV5-1, the J gene TRBJ1-2; D might be TRBD1 (6 bases). There are 15 residues in the CDR3. CDR1 and CDR2 (germline): SGHRS, YFSETQ. V lost 4 bases to trimming and J lost 0 bases, with 13 bases between them. The CDR3 nucleotides are TGCGCCAGCAGCCCAGGACAGTCTACTAACTATGGCTACACCTTC. Its translation: CASSPGQSTNYGYTF.

This chain links TRBV28 with TRBJ1-2; D gene uncertain. The germline V gene encodes CDR1 MDHEN and CDR2 SYDVKM. V was shortened by 4 bases and J by 0 bases, with 15 bases between the two germline ends. The CDR3 runs 16 residues. The CDR3 region has the DNA TGTGCCAGCAGTTCCGGTCGTCGATCAGCTAACTATGGCTACACCTTC. Encoded protein: CASSSGRRSANYGYTF.

The rearrangement links TRBV7-9 to TRBJ2-7; D gene uncertain. This CDR3 comprises 12 residues. Germline V CDR1 and CDR2: SEHNR, FQNEAQ (reference sequence). The V end lost 1 base, the J end lost 1 base, and 2 bases lay between the germline ends. The CDR3 protein is CASSLESYEQYF. CDR3 bases: TGTGCCAGCAGCTTAGAGTCCTACGAGCAGTACTTC.

The V call is TRBV18, the J call TRBJ2-1, with a possible D match to TRBD2 (5 bases). Trimming cost V 4 bases and J 5 bases, with 9 bases left between them. This CDR3 comprises 13 residues. Germline V gene data show CDR1 as KGHSH and CDR2 as LQKENI. CDR3 in amino acids: CASSLTRDNEQFF. The CDR3 nucleotides read TGTGCCAGCTCACTCACTAGGGACAATGAGCAGTTCTTC. Complete variable domain (other parts from reference TRBV18 and TRBJ2-1): NAGVMQNPRHLVRRRGQEARLRCSPMKGHSHVYWYRQLPEEGLKFMVYLQKENIIDESGMPKERFSAEFPKEGPSILRIQQVVRGDSAAYFCASSLTRDNEQFFGPGTRLTVL.

This clonotype was detected a few times. This chain links TRBV5-1 with TRBJ2-5; 8 bases are shared with TRBD2. Germline values: CDR1 SGHRS, CDR2 YFSETQ. Unmatched junction bases numbered 7, after V lost 1 base and J lost 5 bases. The CDR3 runs 15 residues. The CDR3 nucleotides read TGCGCCAGCAGCTTGTATAGCGGGATCCGGGAGACCCAGTACTTC. It codes for CASSLYSGIRETQYF. The complete variable domain, with remaining parts taken from reference TRBV5-1 and TRBJ2-5, reads KAGVTQTPRYLIKTRGQQVTLSCSPISGHRSVSWYQQTPGQGLQFLFEYFSETQRNKGNFPGRFSGRQFSNSRSEMNVSTLELGDSALYLCASSLYSGIRETQYFGPGTRLLVL.

This clonotype has ten or more counts. The chain couples TRBV5-1 to TRBJ2-3; D is tentatively TRBD1 or TRBD2 (5 bases each). Germline-derived CDR1 and CDR2 are SGHRS and YFSETQ. V dropped 4 bases and J dropped 1 base, with 10 bases sitting between them. This CDR3 has 14 amino acids. CDR3: CASSPGRGTDTQYF. The CDR3 DNA sequence: TGCGCCAGCAGCCCGGGACGGGGCACAGATACGCAGTATTTT.

At least ten counts were recorded for this clonotype. The chain recombines TRBV3-1 with TRBJ2-7; TRBD2 matches at 11 bases. Unmatched junction bases numbered 8, after V lost 1 base and J lost 3 bases. This CDR3 is built from 17 residues. Germline V lookup: CDR1 LGHDT, CDR2 YNNKEL (reference sequence). CDR3 nucleotide sequence: TGTGCCAGCAGCCAAGTTCGGACTAGCGGGTTTTTCTACGAGCAGTACTTC. Its translation is CASSQVRTSGFFYEQYF.

This clonotype appeared a few times. V gene TRBV6-1 combines with J gene TRBJ1-1; D may be TRBD1 (6 bases). This CDR3 region has 13 residues. Germline CDR1 and CDR2: MNHNS and SASEGT. Between the trimmed V and J ends, which lost 5 bases and 3 bases, there was a span of 10 bases. The CDR3 DNA follows: TGTGCCAGCAGTCAACAGGGCGACACTGAAGCTTTCTTT. Translating it yields CASSQQGDTEAFF.

V is TRBV18 and J is TRBJ2-5; D is uncertain. The CDR3 loop spans 14 amino acids. CDR1 and CDR2 (germline): KGHSH, LQKENI. The V and J ends lost 1 base and 2 bases respectively, with 8 bases between them. CDR3 DNA sequence: TGTGCCAGCTCACCACGGCTTGAGCAAGAGACCCAGTACTTC. This gives the protein CASSPRLEQETQYF.

This chain links TRBV10-3 with TRBJ1-1; D is uncertain. This CDR3 comprises 14 residues. From germline, CDR1 is ENHRY and CDR2 SYGVKD. V was trimmed by 3 bases and J by 1 base, leaving 9 bases between them. CDR3 protein: CAISEATSNTEAFF. The CDR3 region has the DNA TGTGCCATCAGTGAAGCCACCTCGAACACTGAAGCTTTCTTT.

This clonotype was seen only a few times. The chain links TRBV28 to TRBJ1-5, with 9 bases fitting TRBD1. This CDR3 contains 16 residues. J lost 2 bases, V lost 7 bases, and 9 bases had no gene match. The germline gives CDR1 MDHEN, CDR2 SYDVKM. Here the CDR3 DNA reads TGTGCCAGCACCGTCCCGGGACAGGGAGGCAATCAGCCCCAGCATTTT. Translating gives CASTVPGQGGNQPQHF.

This clonotype was picked up many times. The V gene is TRBV5-1, the J gene TRBJ1-2; D not certain. Trimming removed 0 bases from V and 3 bases from J, with 15 bases in between. The CDR3 extends over 16 amino acids. In germline, CDR1 is SGHRS, CDR2 YFSETQ. The CDR3 protein is CASSLVDTPADYGYTF. The CDR3 DNA sequence: TGCGCCAGCAGCTTGGTAGATACGCCAGCGGACTATGGCTACACCTTC.

This chain links TRBV11-1 with TRBJ1-4; no reliable D call. Trimming removed 4 bases from V and 0 bases from J, with 12 bases in between. From germline, CDR1 is SGHAT and CDR2 FQDESV (reference sequence). The CDR3 is 16 amino acids. The CDR3 DNA sequence: TGTGCCAGCAGCTCTCGACCGGGGTCAACTAATGAAAAACTGTTTTTT. Translated, it gives CASSSRPGSTNEKLFF.